This TCR beta chain was profiled in a study of blood T cells in healthy people across ages (dated by TCRdb to between 2014 and 2016). Context from the whole study: In model experiments, template switching captured roughly one uniquely barcoded TCR beta cDNA molecule for every two T cells. Donors were grouped into four age groups: young (average 16 years), middle-aged (approximately 41), aged (around 60) and long-lived (approximately 82). For two donors (one aged 18 to 29 and one aged 80 or older), the study analyzed two additional independent replicas of 1 million unique cDNA reads from the same blood draw. To avoid experimental bias, donors of different ages were spread randomly across the sequencing lanes. Age-related changes in TCR beta repertoire diversity were measured in the study by deep sequencing normalized with unique cDNA molecular identifiers. Results and caveats for the whole study, not just this receptor: Compared with the aged group, more naive CD4+ T cells, fewer expanded clones and increased TCR diversity were shown by the long-lived group, suggesting age selection. There was a strong correlation between observed TCR beta diversity and the percentage of naive T cells measured by flow cytometry. Because the CMV infection status of the donors was unknown, age-related changes in expanded clonotypes may potentially have been confounded. As age increased, observed TCR beta diversity per million T cells dropped in a roughly linear way, and a significant reduction was already evident by age 40. Estimates of total diversity based on one million sequenced T cells were considered lower bounds and underestimates. Conclusive comparison of naive and antigen-experienced compartments was prevented by the profiling of bulk unsorted PBMCs.

Library preparation employed 5' RACE. TCRdb records Illumina HiSeq 2500 as the sequencer. A second PCR of about 6 to 11 cycles was performed with a sample-barcoded 5' primer and a J-beta primer mix. A unique molecular identifier was introduced onto each TCR beta cDNA molecule by a template-switch 5' adaptor carrying 12 random nucleotides. Each sample yielded at least 2.5 million CDR3-containing paired-end reads. All of the RNA was converted into first-strand cDNA using the Mint cDNA synthesis kit, with a TRBC-specific oligonucleotide serving as the primer. All cDNA was treated with uracil-DNA glycosylase and then went through a first 18-cycle PCR with the universal primers M1SS and BC2_uni_R. The source study handled its data this way. Normalization of each sample was performed by random selection of 1 million high-quality reads, each carrying a distinct molecular identifier. Instead of being binned into consensus sequences, reads that shared molecular identifiers were thrown out. CDR3 identification, clonotype clustering and error correction used MiTCR with a Q25 quality threshold and the strictest error-elimination algorithm. A nonparametric unseen species model using Euler transformation provided a lower-bound estimate of total TCR beta diversity. TCRdb applied fastp at Q25 and MiXCR to the public reads, then kept only in-frame beta chains. All rows with the same CDR3 protein become a single entry with the most common DNA and genes. None of the V and J calls come from the authors' own analysis; TCRdb made them. Present in this sample are roughly 500,000 distinct CDR3 sequences, 27% of which were seen just once. 15% to 20% of the sample rests with the top ten.

Remarks on this clonotype: Its antigen specificity is not known. No base quality values were provided; no much bigger clone lies one nucleotide off.

Trimming leaves V shorter by 5 bases and J shorter by 1 base, with the junction holding 3 bases beyond the gene matches. The CDR3 contains 16 residues, cysteine and phenylalanine counted. The only DNA kept is the CDR3, 48 bases in frame from the first base. The germline V gene gives CDR1 as SGHTA and CDR2 as FQGNSA. The donors were some 36 Caucasian individuals from Russia, aged 6 to 90 years, who were systemically healthy. Ten milliliters of peripheral blood were drawn from each donor into EDTA-treated Vacutainer tubes. Ficoll-Paque density-gradient centrifugation was used to isolate PBMCs, with at least 7 million per sample. Total RNA, at least 5.5 micrograms per sample, was extracted from PBMCs with Trizol reagent. For every donor, flow cytometry on a PBMC aliquot measured the percentage of naive CD45RAhigh/CD27high T cells.

This clonotype was sampled from a woman between 65 and 79 years old in good health. Rearrangement joined TRBV7-2 to TRBJ2-5; TRBD2 aligns with 14 central bases. The sample comprised blood. The DNA reads as follows: TGTGCCAGCAGCAGACTAGCGGGGGGGTTCCAAGAGACCCAGTACTTC. This yields the protein CASSRLAGGFQETQYF.